Described below is a single T cell receptor beta chain sequence and its context. Its antigen remains unknown. Germline-derived CDR1 and CDR2 are SGHNT and YENEEA. CDR3 length: 15 residues. V was pared by 5 bases and J by 0 bases, with 8 bases between. This specimen belongs to a study of radiation and T cells in renal cell carcinoma. Treatment defined: treatment-naive control, cytoreductive nephrectomy. The patient's renal cell carcinoma had clear cell pathology. Controls included a few female and around ten male donors, resected 2011 to 2014. Findings of the study overall: Only small tumor regions of about 1 g were sampled. Top 100 clonotypes averaged approximately 50% in irradiated versus about 40% in nephrectomy-only tumors.

Using immunoSEQ multiplex PCR, the repertoire was profiled, and TCRdb retains in-frame clones only, with some absent. The sample records around 16,000 clones, 50% to 60% being singletons. The sequence was obtained from a man over 45 with renal cell carcinoma. This chain links TRBV11-3 with TRBJ2-6, with a weak D call TRBD1 (6 bases). The sample in question was tumor tissue, obtained from a patient whose treatment was nephrectomy without radiotherapy. The CDR3 DNA follows: TGTGCCAGCAGCAACAGGGCCTCTGGGGCCAACGTCCTGACTTTC. This sequence encodes CASSNRASGANVLTF.